Below, 28 T cell receptor beta chains from the same sample are listed, as sequenced in a study of OX40 agonist ivuxolimab in advanced cancers. Generated by immunoSEQ multiplex PCR, the TCRdb table keeps only in-frame clones and is missing some. This table holds about 71,000 clones, approximately 94% found once. The sample in question was CD4+ or CD8+ T cells sorted from blood, obtained in a trial of the OX40 agonist ivuxolimab. The receptor source for this set is an adult with an advanced solid tumor such as melanoma, head and neck, liver or kidney cancer.

This clone has only one observation. The rearrangement joins TRBV19 to TRBJ1-1, with a tentative D call TRBD1 (5 bases). V was shortened by 5 bases and J by 1 base, with 11 bases between the two germline ends. Germline loops: CDR1 LNHDA, CDR2 SQIVND (reference sequence). The length of the CDR3 is 14 residues. CDR3: CASSRRDPNTEAFF. CDR3 coding DNA: TGTGCCAGTAGTCGCCGGGACCCGAACACTGAAGCTTTCTTT.

This clone came up once. V is TRBV4-1 and J is TRBJ2-3; 9 bases line up with TRBD1. V gave up 1 base and J gave up 5 bases; unmatched junction bases: 7. The V gene's germline CDR1 is MGHRA and CDR2 YSYEKL. The CDR3 consists of 16 residues. CDR3 coding DNA: TGCGCCAGCAGCCAAGCGTGGACAGGGGCGGGAGATACGCAGTATTTT. It is translated as CASSQAWTGAGDTQYF.

This clone was seen a few times. The chain uses TRBV7-6 and TRBJ1-1; D is possibly TRBD1 (5 bases). The CDR3 covers 15 residues. V lost 7 bases and J 1 base, leaving 16 bases between the germline ends. CDR1 is SGHVS, CDR2 FNYEAQ, per germline. CDR3 sequence reads: CASTGGDTGNTEAFF. The CDR3 DNA sequence: TGTGCCAGCACTGGAGGAGATACAGGGAACACTGAAGCTTTCTTT.

The gene calls are TRBV6-5 and TRBJ2-7; tentative D call: TRBD1 (6 bases). Trimming pared 2 bases from V and 1 base from J, leaving 9 bases between. This CDR3 contains 14 residues. Germline V gives CDR1 MNHEY, CDR2 SVGAGI. The chain's CDR3 is CASSYLQGSYEQYF. CDR3 sequence (DNA): TGTGCCAGCAGTTACCTACAGGGTTCCTACGAGCAGTACTTC.

This sequence joins TRBV2 and TRBJ2-7; D not certain. This CDR3 is 12 amino acids long. CDR1 and CDR2 from the germline V gene are SNHLY and FYNNEI. With 11 bases removed from V and 2 bases from J, the gap between germline ends came to 13 bases. CDR3 nucleotides: TGTGCCCTATTGGAAATAACCTACGAGCAGTACTTC. Encoded protein: CALLEITYEQYF. Complete variable domain (other parts from reference TRBV2 and TRBJ2-7): EPEVTQTPSHQVTQMGQEVILRCVPISNHLYFYWYRQILGQKVEFLVSFYNNEISEKSEIFDDQFSVERPDGSNFTLKIRSTKLEDSAMYFCALLEITYEQYFGPGTRLTVT.

The V call is TRBV18, the J call TRBJ2-2; 7 bases line up with TRBD2. V gave up 3 bases and J gave up 2 bases; unmatched junction bases: 3. This CDR3 spans 15 amino acids. Germline V gives CDR1 KGHSH, CDR2 LQKENI. The CDR3 is CASSPTSTNTGELFF. CDR3 in DNA: TGTGCCAGCTCACCGACTAGCACAAACACCGGGGAGCTGTTTTTT.

The rearrangement joins TRBV6-5 to TRBJ1-1, with no clear D. The V end lost 3 bases, the J end lost 0 bases, and 8 bases lay between the germline ends. Per germline, CDR1 MNHEY and CDR2 SVGAGI. The CDR3 loop spans 14 amino acids. The CDR3 region has the DNA TGTGCCAGCAGTTATGAAGGCCTGAACACTGAAGCTTTCTTT. Translated: CASSYEGLNTEAFF.

V and J are TRBV5-6 and TRBJ1-1, with 9 nucleotides matching TRBD1. With V trimmed by 4 bases and J by 1 base, 11 bases remained unmatched. The germline CDR1 and CDR2 sequences are SGHDT and YYEEEE. CDR3 length: 17 residues. CDR3 protein: CASSAVPGQGWNTEAFF. The CDR3 DNA sequence: TGTGCCAGCAGCGCAGTCCCGGGACAGGGTTGGAACACTGAAGCTTTCTTT.

This chain links TRBV7-6 with TRBJ2-7; no clear D gene. The CDR3 contains 14 residues. V was pared by 5 bases and J by 4 bases, with 15 bases between. The germline CDR1 and CDR2 sequences are SGHVS and FNYEAQ. The CDR3 nucleotides read TGTGCCAGCAGCCCCTCGGCCGACGATTACGAGCAGTACTTC. Its protein is CASSPSADDYEQYF.

This chain connects TRBV28 to TRBJ2-7; the D gene is possibly TRBD2 (7 bases). Germline V lookup: CDR1 MDHEN, CDR2 SYDVKM. V lost 6 bases and J lost 1, with 16 bases in between. CDR3 size: 15 residues. CDR3 loop: CASRSGGLPSYEQYF. CDR3 DNA: TGTGCCAGCAGGTCCGGGGGGCTCCCTTCCTACGAGCAGTACTTC.

The chain links TRBV6-5 to TRBJ1-5, with no clear D. Germline CDR1 MNHEY, CDR2 SVGAGI. The CDR3 is 13 amino acids. Trimming stripped 2 bases from V and 6 bases from J, with 8 bases between. The CDR3 sequence: CASSYDAGQPQHF. CDR3 nucleotide sequence: TGTGCCAGCAGTTACGACGCGGGTCAGCCCCAGCATTTT.

This chain uses TRBV6-1 with TRBJ2-2, with D unclear. CDR1 is MNHNS and CDR2 is SASEGT in the germline V gene. Trimming stripped 7 bases from V and 4 bases from J, with 4 bases between. The CDR3 loop spans 11 amino acids. The CDR3 protein is CASTLTGELFF. The DNA for the CDR3 is TGTGCCAGCACCCTCACCGGGGAGCTGTTTTTT.

V usage is TRBV19 and J usage is TRBJ1-1; D is unclear. CDR1 LNHDA and CDR2 SQIVND come from the germline V gene (reference sequence). The length of the CDR3 is 14 residues. V lost 8 bases, J lost 4 bases, and 17 bases lay in between. This CDR3 is CASGRLALGTEAFF. The CDR3 DNA follows: TGTGCCAGTGGGAGGTTGGCGCTGGGCACTGAAGCTTTCTTT.

The chain joins TRBV7-2 to TRBJ2-1; D remains ambiguous. Looked up from germline, CDR1 is SGHTA and CDR2 is FQGNSA. The ends were cut back, 5 bases at V and 8 bases at J, with 10 bases in the middle. The CDR3 sequence is 12 residues long. CDR3 region: CASSPSAHEQFF. The CDR3 bases are TGTGCCAGCAGCCCTAGTGCCCATGAGCAGTTCTTC.

This clone was recorded once. The V and J genes are TRBV7-9 and TRBJ2-7, with a weak D call TRBD1 (5 bases). CDR1 is SEHNR, CDR2 FQNEAQ, per germline (reference sequence). Between the trimmed V and J ends, which lost 4 bases and 2 bases, there was a span of 9 bases. There are 13 residues in the CDR3. CDR3 region: CASSSQGTYEQYF. CDR3 DNA: TGTGCCAGCAGCTCTCAGGGAACCTACGAGCAGTACTTC.

The V gene is TRBV28, the J gene TRBJ1-5; 8 nucleotides line up with TRBD1. The CDR3 spans 14 residues. V shed 5 bases and J 4 bases; nucleotides not matched to a gene: 4. Germline assignment: CDR1 MDHEN and CDR2 SYDVKM. The CDR3 sequence: CASSGQGGNQPQHF. In DNA, the CDR3 is TGTGCCAGCAGTGGACAGGGTGGAAATCAGCCCCAGCATTTT.

This chain links TRBV7-2 with TRBJ1-1, with D unresolved. The CDR3 sequence is 15 residues long. The germline CDR1 and CDR2 sequences are SGHTA and FQGNSA. Deletions cut 6 bases from V and 1 base from J, with 15 bases between. The CDR3 spells CASRLWGTGNTEAFF. Written as DNA, the CDR3 is TGTGCCAGCAGACTCTGGGGAACGGGGAACACTGAAGCTTTCTTT.

The rearrangement joins TRBV21-1 to TRBJ2-1; TRBD1 is the table's D call and was not checked against the DNA. TRBV21-1 is annotated as a pseudogene. The CDR3 covers 18 residues. As DNA, the CDR3 is TGTGCCAGCAGCAAAGTCCCAGTAAATAAGATATCCTACAATGAGCAGTTCTTC. Translation: CASSKVPVNKISYNEQFF.

This CDR3 reads CASSFPGAGNTEAFF. CDR3 in DNA: TGTGCCAGCAGTTTCCCGGGGGCGGGTAACACTGAAGCTTTCTTT. V is TRBV28 and J is TRBJ1-1, with a possible D match to TRBD1 (6 bases). V gave up 3 bases and J gave up 2 bases, with 13 bases separating them. Germline V gene sequence: CDR1 MDHEN, CDR2 SYDVKM. CDR3 length: 15 residues.

The rearrangement links TRBV6-5 to TRBJ2-1, with D perhaps assigned TRBD1 or TRBD2 (6 bases each). Germline V lookup: CDR1 MNHEY, CDR2 SVGAGI. This CDR3 spans 16 amino acids. Trimming took off 2 bases at V and 8 bases at J, with 19 bases between the two ends. Here the CDR3 reads CASSYRLRTGADEQFF. The CDR3 nucleotides are TGTGCCAGCAGTTACCGGCTTAGAACGGGGGCCGATGAGCAGTTCTTC.

This sequence joins TRBV28 and TRBJ1-1; D ambiguous. V lost 5 bases and J lost 1, with 14 bases in between. Germline V gene lookup returns CDR1 MDHEN and CDR2 SYDVKM. This CDR3 has 15 amino acids. CDR3 loop: CASSRNWGPNTEAFF. DNA for the CDR3: TGTGCCAGCAGTAGGAATTGGGGTCCGAACACTGAAGCTTTCTTT. The whole variable domain, filled in from reference TRBV28 and TRBJ1-1, reads DVKVTQSSRYLVKRTGEKVFLECVQDMDHENMFWYRQDPGLGLRLIYFSYDVKMKEKGDIPEGYSVSREKKERFSLILESASTNQTSMYLCASSRNWGPNTEAFFGQGTRLTVV.

The chain combines TRBV27 with TRBJ2-1, with D perhaps assigned TRBD1 or TRBD2 (5 bases each). Germline CDR1 and CDR2: MNHEY and SMNVEV (reference sequence). There are 14 residues in the CDR3. Deletions cut 3 bases from V and 5 bases from J, with 11 bases between. The CDR3 DNA is TGTGCCAGCAGTTTCACCGGGGCCCACAATGAGCAGTTCTTC. Its translation is CASSFTGAHNEQFF.

The genes are TRBV4-2 and TRBJ2-1, with 7 bases fitting TRBD1. V lost 0 bases to trimming and J lost 4 bases; unmatched junction nucleotides: 0. The germline CDR1 and CDR2 sequences are LGHNA and YNFKEQ. The CDR3 has 14 amino acids. CDR3 sequence: CASSQEGQYNEQFF. The CDR3 coding sequence is TGTGCCAGCAGCCAAGAGGGACAGTACAATGAGCAGTTCTTC.

The V call is TRBV27, the J call TRBJ2-7; the D gene is possibly TRBD1 (6 bases). Germline CDR1 MNHEY, CDR2 SMNVEV (reference sequence). V lost 2 bases to trimming and J lost 5 bases, with 13 bases between them. The CDR3 loop spans 14 amino acids. CDR3 bases: TGTGCCAGCAGTTTAAATAGGGGGTCCAACGAGCAGTACTTC. Translating it yields CASSLNRGSNEQYF.

This chain links TRBV6-6 with TRBJ1-2, with TRBD1 matching 7 bases. From germline, CDR1 is MNHNY and CDR2 SVGAGI (reference sequence). V gave up 7 bases and J gave up 7 bases; unmatched junction bases: 3. This CDR3 has 11 residues. CDR3 amino acids: CASKTGVGYTF. The DNA of the CDR3 is TGTGCCAGCAAAACAGGGGTTGGCTACACCTTC.

The rearrangement joins TRBV10-3 to TRBJ1-1; 9 nucleotides align to TRBD1. Trimming removed 0 bases from V and 6 bases from J; junction bases left unmatched: 8. CDR1 is ENHRY and CDR2 is SYGVKD in the germline V gene. CDR3 size: 16 residues. The CDR3 protein is CAISESTVQGASEAFF. The CDR3 DNA reads as TGTGCCATCAGTGAGTCGACAGTACAGGGGGCTTCTGAAGCTTTCTTT.

This chain joins TRBV27 and TRBJ1-2, with a tentative D call TRBD1 (6 bases). Trimming pared 6 bases from V and 8 bases from J, leaving 22 bases between. Per germline, CDR1 MNHEY and CDR2 SMNVEV (reference sequence). This CDR3 has 15 amino acids. The CDR3 here is CASSPMGALPGGYTF. DNA for the CDR3: TGTGCCAGCAGCCCTATGGGGGCGCTCCCCGGGGGCTACACCTTC.

V is TRBV30 and J is TRBJ2-7, with D perhaps TRBD1 (6 bases). V lost 0 bases to trimming and J lost 3 bases, with 12 bases between them. The CDR3 is made up of 14 amino acids. Germline V gene sequence: CDR1 GTSNPN, CDR2 SVGIG (reference sequence). Here the CDR3 DNA reads TGTGCCTGGAGTGTACAGGGACACTACTACGAGCAGTACTTC. The encoded protein is CAWSVQGHYYEQYF.